The 4 T cell receptor beta chains in this list originate from one sample, sequenced in a study of T cell responses to AZD1222 COVID-19 vaccine. Some clones are missing from TCRdb's copy, which holds only in-frame ones; the method was immunoSEQ multiplex PCR. The table records 90,000 to 95,000 clones, roughly 90% of them present only once. The material sequenced was peripheral blood, taken 28 days after the second AZD1222 dose. The receptor source for this set is an adult who received the AZD1222 COVID-19 vaccine.

The chain uses TRBV11-3 and TRBJ1-4; the D is unclear. V was pared by 0 bases and J by 6 bases, with 8 bases between. Germline lookup yields CDR1 SGHNT and CDR2 YENEEA. This CDR3 comprises 14 residues. DNA for the CDR3: TGTGCCAGCAGCTTAGAGGGTTTACATGAAAAACTGTTTTTT. Encoded protein: CASSLEGLHEKLFF. Filled out from reference TRBV11-3 and TRBJ1-4, the complete variable domain reads EAGVVQSPRYKIIEKKQPVAFWCNPISGHNTLYWYLQNLGQGPELLIRYENEEAVDDSQLPKDRFSAERLKGVDSTLKIQPAELGDSAVYLCASSLEGLHEKLFFGSGTQLSVL.

The V and J genes are TRBV2 and TRBJ1-2; D not certain. CDR1 and CDR2 (germline): SNHLY, FYNNEI. The CDR3 consists of 13 residues. Trimming cost V 3 bases and J 4 bases, with 9 bases left between them. The CDR3 is CASSDGISYGYTF. The CDR3 coding sequence is TGTGCCAGCAGTGACGGTATATCCTATGGCTACACCTTC.

This chain joins TRBV5-8 and TRBJ1-6; 7 nucleotides align to TRBD1. This CDR3 contains 18 residues. V lost 0 bases and J lost 3; bases outside the gene matches: 9. The V gene's germline CDR1 is SGHTS and CDR2 YDEGEE. The CDR3 sequence: CASSLEATGINYNSPLHF. CDR3 DNA sequence: TGTGCCAGCAGCTTGGAGGCGACAGGGATTAACTATAATTCACCCCTCCACTTT.

V gene TRBV27 combines with J gene TRBJ1-5; D gene uncertain. The CDR3 is made up of 15 amino acids. Germline assignment: CDR1 MNHEY and CDR2 SMNVEV (reference sequence). Deletions cut 3 bases from V and 6 bases from J, with 15 bases between. This CDR3 is CASSFNGEDSQPQHF. The CDR3 nucleotides are TGTGCCAGCAGTTTCAACGGGGAAGATAGTCAGCCCCAGCATTTT.